The 27 T cell receptor beta chains listed next were all sequenced from one sample in a study of graft-versus-host responses after intestinal transplantation. TCRdb's copy holds only in-frame clones and misses some; the assay was immunoSEQ multiplex PCR. The sample includes more than 25,000 clones, roughly 80% of them seen just once. For these TCRs, the target antigens are not known. The material was unstimulated CD4+ T cells sorted from spleen or lymph node cells, obtained before intestinal transplant. The origin of the receptors is a human donor who received an intestinal transplant.

The chain uses TRBV7-3 and TRBJ2-1; 8 nucleotides agree with TRBD2. The CDR3 length is 17 residues. Per the germline V gene, CDR1 is SGHTA and CDR2 is FQGTGA. J gave up 5 bases and V 1 base, and 10 bases lay outside the gene matches. The CDR3 bases are TGTGCCAGCAGCTTAAGGCTAGTAGCGGGAACCGACAATGAGCAGTTCTTC. It translates to CASSLRLVAGTDNEQFF.

The CDR3 is CASSQGSLAGGPSQNIQYF. The CDR3 DNA is TGTGCCAGCAGCCAAGGTTCTCTAGCGGGAGGGCCGTCCCAGAACATTCAGTACTTC. V and J are TRBV4-2 and TRBJ2-4; 12 bases line up with TRBD2. V lost 1 base to trimming and J lost 7 bases; unmatched junction nucleotides: 14. Germline assignment: CDR1 LGHNA and CDR2 YNFKEQ. This CDR3 is 19 amino acids long.

The rearrangement links TRBV5-4 to TRBJ2-1; the match to TRBD1 covers 11 bases. Per the germline V gene, CDR1 is SGHNT and CDR2 is YYREEE (reference sequence). This CDR3 has 15 amino acids. Trimming cost V 3 bases and J 12 bases; bases outside gene matches: 11. The CDR3 DNA reads as TGTGCCAGCAGCTCCTTCCCCGGGACAGGGGGGGGGCAGTTCTTC. Amino acid sequence: CASSSFPGTGGGQFF.

This chain joins TRBV6-5 and TRBJ1-2; possibly TRBD1 for D (5 bases). This CDR3 has 12 amino acids. Germline CDR1 is MNHEY and CDR2 is SVGAGI. V lost 2 bases and J 4 bases, leaving 5 bases between the germline ends. The CDR3 DNA sequence: TGTGCCAGCAGTTACAGGGGCTATGGCTACACCTTC. Its protein is CASSYRGYGYTF.

This clone was detected once. The chain carries TRBV30 and TRBJ1-5; D is uncertain. Germline CDR1 GTSNPN, CDR2 SVGIG (reference sequence). The germline V and J ends were trimmed by 2 bases and 2 bases, with 7 bases remaining between them. The CDR3 is 13 residues long. DNA of the CDR3: TGTGCCTGGAGTTTAGGCCGCAATCAGCCCCAGCATTTT. As protein: CAWSLGRNQPQHF.

This clone has a handful of counts. The chain is built from TRBV19 and TRBJ2-7, with 15 bases aligning to TRBD2. V lost 2 bases, J lost 2 bases, and 7 bases stayed unmatched. This CDR3 region has 18 residues. Germline loops: CDR1 LNHDA, CDR2 SQIVND (reference sequence). The CDR3 DNA reads as TGTGCCAGTAGTATAAAAGGACTAGCGGGAGGGCCCGCCTACGAGCAGTACTTC. As protein: CASSIKGLAGGPAYEQYF.

This clone was recorded a few times. The chain joins TRBV6-5 to TRBJ1-3; D perhaps matches TRBD1 (5 bases). CDR1 and CDR2 (germline): MNHEY, SVGAGI. This CDR3 has 14 amino acids. V was cut by 2 bases and J by 0 bases, with 5 bases left in between. The CDR3, as DNA: TGTGCCAGCAGTTACGGGGGCTCTGGAAACACCATATATTTT. It specifies CASSYGGSGNTIYF.

The chain carries TRBV14 and TRBJ2-5, with 8 bases identical to TRBD1. V trimming: 2 bases; J trimming: 2 bases; junction bases outside the gene matches: 1. Per germline, CDR1 SGHDN and CDR2 FVKESK. The CDR3 consists of 14 residues. CDR3 sequence reads: CASSQNRGQETQYF. DNA of the CDR3: TGTGCCAGCAGCCAAAACAGGGGGCAAGAGACCCAGTACTTC.

J is TRBJ2-3 and V is TRBV18, with D tentatively TRBD2 (6 bases). Germline V gene data show CDR1 as KGHSH and CDR2 as LQKENI. This CDR3 spans 16 amino acids. Between the trimmed V and J ends, which lost 3 bases and 0 bases, there was a span of 13 bases. The CDR3 DNA reads TGTGCCAGCTCACCCAAAAGCGGGCCTAGCACAGATACGCAGTATTTT. Protein: CASSPKSGPSTDTQYF. Variable domain in full (rest from reference TRBV18 and TRBJ2-3): NAGVMQNPRHLVRRRGQEARLRCSPMKGHSHVYWYRQLPEEGLKFMVYLQKENIIDESGMPKERFSAEFPKEGPSILRIQQVVRGDSAAYFCASSPKSGPSTDTQYFGPGTRLTVL.

The chain uses TRBV23-1 and TRBJ2-7, with 9 bases matching TRBD1. TRBV23-1 is marked as an open reading frame, function uncertain. This CDR3 region has 18 residues. Trimming took 0 bases from V and 4 from J; bases not matched to a gene: 13. The CDR3 bases are TGCGCCAGCAGTCAATCGATGGGGGACAGGGAGAGGAAGTACGAGCAGTACTTC. This sequence encodes CASSQSMGDRERKYEQYF.

The rearrangement uses TRBV6-5 and TRBJ2-7; either TRBD1 or TRBD2 may fit D (5 bases each). Trimming took 2 bases from V and 4 from J, leaving 15 bases between them. CDR3 size: 15 residues. From germline, CDR1 is MNHEY and CDR2 SVGAGI. Here the CDR3 reads CASSYVQGASYEQYF. In nucleotides, the CDR3 is TGTGCCAGCAGTTACGTGCAGGGAGCGAGTTACGAGCAGTACTTC.

The J gene is TRBJ1-1, the V gene TRBV6-1; D possibly corresponds to TRBD1 (5 bases). Germline V gives CDR1 MNHNS, CDR2 SASEGT. CDR3 size: 12 residues. The V end was cut by 7 bases, the J end by 4 bases, with 10 bases between. CDR3 sequence: CASTDGGTEAFF. CDR3 DNA sequence: TGTGCCAGCACCGATGGGGGCACTGAAGCTTTCTTT.

V gene TRBV21-1 combines with J gene TRBJ2-5; the tabulated D call, TRBD1, remains unverified against the DNA. TRBV21-1 represents a pseudogene. The CDR3 runs 15 residues. CDR3 residues: CASSKGGTGQETQYF. CDR3 nucleotides: TGTGCCAGCAGCAAAGGTGGGACAGGCCAAGAGACCCAGTACTTC.

The chain couples TRBV25-1 to TRBJ2-7, with 10 bases aligning to TRBD1. There are 15 residues in the CDR3. Looked up from germline, CDR1 is MGHDK and CDR2 is SYGVNS. V trimming: 5 bases; J trimming: 2 bases; junction bases outside the gene matches: 6. The CDR3 nucleotides are TGTGCCAGCAGTAAGGACAGGGGGGTCGCCTACGAGCAGTACTTC. Amino acid sequence: CASSKDRGVAYEQYF.

In this sample, this clone turned up a few times. This chain uses TRBV5-6 with TRBJ2-5; 9 bases are a match to TRBD2. The ends lost 0 bases at V and 3 bases at J; junction bases unmatched: 6. The CDR3 length is 16 residues. CDR1 and CDR2 (germline): SGHDT, YYEEEE. CDR3 sequence: CASSLVGGGAEETQYF. CDR3 bases: TGTGCCAGCAGCTTGGTTGGCGGGGGGGCCGAAGAGACCCAGTACTTC. The full variable domain, its missing parts supplied by reference TRBV5-6 and TRBJ2-5, is DAGVTQSPTHLIKTRGQQVTLRCSPKSGHDTVSWYQQALGQGPQFIFQYYEEEERQRGNFPDRFSGHQFPNYSSELNVNALLLGDSALYLCASSLVGGGAEETQYFGPGTRLLVL.

V usage is TRBV2 and J usage is TRBJ1-1; D is unresolved. Germline V gives CDR1 SNHLY, CDR2 FYNNEI. V was clipped by 3 bases and J by 4 bases, with 9 bases between them. The CDR3 has 13 residues. In DNA, the CDR3 is TGTGCCAGCAGTGACCCGGGGAGCACTGAAGCTTTCTTT. This translates into CASSDPGSTEAFF.

This clone was counted a single time. The chain carries TRBV2 and TRBJ1-2; D gene unclear. The CDR3 covers 14 residues. In germline, CDR1 is SNHLY, CDR2 FYNNEI. The V and J ends lost 4 bases and 4 bases respectively, with 13 bases between them. The CDR3 sequence is CASSVGSQGYGYTF. The CDR3 DNA follows: TGTGCCAGCAGTGTTGGTAGCCAAGGCTATGGCTACACCTTC.

This chain joins TRBV7-9 and TRBJ2-3, with D uncertain. V lost 3 bases and J lost 1, with 14 bases in between. Germline-derived CDR1 and CDR2 are SEHNR and FQNEAQ (reference sequence). CDR3 length: 16 residues. CDR3: CASSFGRNARTDTQYF. The CDR3, as DNA: TGTGCCAGCAGCTTCGGCCGGAACGCTCGCACAGATACGCAGTATTTT.

This rearrangement joins TRBV10-3 to TRBJ2-3; D perhaps matches TRBD2 (5 bases). CDR3 length: 14 amino acids. V was shortened by 7 bases and J by 2 bases, with 13 bases between the two germline ends. CDR1 and CDR2 (germline): ENHRY, SYGVKD. The CDR3 sequence: CAIKSGVATDTQYF. The CDR3 DNA sequence: TGTGCCATCAAAAGCGGAGTTGCCACAGATACGCAGTATTTT.

This chain links TRBV19 with TRBJ1-6, with TRBD1 identical over 7 bases. Germline V lookup: CDR1 LNHDA, CDR2 SQIVND (reference sequence). The CDR3 extends over 14 amino acids. With 5 bases clipped from V and 6 bases from J, the junction kept 4 bases outside the gene matches. The CDR3 DNA sequence: TGTGCCAGTAGTCCCGGACAGGTTAATTCACCCCTCCACTTT. It specifies CASSPGQVNSPLHF.

The J gene is TRBJ2-7, the V gene TRBV7-3; D perhaps matches TRBD2 (5 bases). The CDR3 spans 15 residues. The germline V and J ends were trimmed by 0 bases and 3 bases, with 12 bases remaining between them. Germline V gene lookup returns CDR1 SGHTA and CDR2 FQGTGA. The CDR3 DNA reads as TGTGCCAGCAGCTTAACCACTAGTCGTGGCTACGAGCAGTACTTC. Its translation: CASSLTTSRGYEQYF. Supplemented by reference TRBV7-3 and TRBJ2-7, the full variable domain reads GAGVSQTPSNKVTEKGKYVELRCDPISGHTALYWYRQSLGQGPEFLIYFQGTGAADDSGLPNDRFFAVRPEGSVSTLKIQRTERGDSAVYLCASSLTTSRGYEQYFGPGTRLTVT.

This clone was observed a single time. The chain is built from TRBV9 and TRBJ2-3, with D possibly being TRBD1 (6 bases). V lost 0 bases, J lost 2 bases, and 13 bases lay in between. The CDR3 is 16 amino acids. CDR1 is SGDLS and CDR2 is YYNGEE in the germline V gene. The CDR3 region is CASSVEGDTYTDTQYF. The CDR3 DNA reads as TGTGCCAGCAGCGTAGAGGGGGATACTTACACAGATACGCAGTATTTT. Variable domain in full (rest from reference TRBV9 and TRBJ2-3): DSGVTQTPKHLITATGQRVTLRCSPRSGDLSVYWYQQSLDQGLQFLIQYYNGEERAKGNILERFSAQQFPDLHSELNLSSLELGDSALYFCASSVEGDTYTDTQYFGPGTRLTVL.

This clone turned up a few times. The gene calls are TRBV5-6 and TRBJ2-7; 10 positions agree with TRBD2. The trim removed 0 bases at V and 4 bases at J, leaving 7 bases unmatched. The germline V gene encodes CDR1 SGHDT and CDR2 YYEEEE. This CDR3 comprises 16 residues. The CDR3 nucleotides read TGTGCCAGCAGCTTGGGTACTAGCGGGGAAACGTACGAGCAGTACTTC. Protein: CASSLGTSGETYEQYF.

This chain uses TRBV5-6 with TRBJ1-1, with a weak D call TRBD1 (5 bases). The CDR3 is 17 amino acids. The germline V and J ends were trimmed by 3 bases and 3 bases, with 21 bases remaining between them. Germline CDR1 SGHDT, CDR2 YYEEEE. CDR3: CASSSLRRGTIDTEAFF. The CDR3 nucleotides read TGTGCCAGCAGCTCCCTCCGGAGGGGCACTATAGACACTGAAGCTTTCTTT. The variable domain in full, completed from reference TRBV5-6 and TRBJ1-1, reads DAGVTQSPTHLIKTRGQQVTLRCSPKSGHDTVSWYQQALGQGPQFIFQYYEEEERQRGNFPDRFSGHQFPNYSSELNVNALLLGDSALYLCASSSLRRGTIDTEAFFGQGTRLTVV.

The V call is TRBV19, the J call TRBJ2-7, with TRBD1 identical over 11 bases. The CDR3 is 13 residues long. Germline assignment: CDR1 LNHDA and CDR2 SQIVND (reference sequence). V shed 6 bases and J 3 bases; nucleotides not matched to a gene: 1. CDR3 in amino acids: CASRGTGGYEQYF. The CDR3 DNA reads TGTGCCAGTAGGGGGACAGGGGGCTACGAGCAGTACTTC.

The V and J genes are TRBV6-5 and TRBJ2-7, with no clear D. V was pared by 0 bases and J by 4 bases, with 10 bases between. Germline V gives CDR1 MNHEY, CDR2 SVGAGI. There are 14 residues in the CDR3. As DNA, the CDR3 is TGTGCCAGCAGTTACTCGAGAGCGAGTTACGAGCAGTACTTC. This translates into CASSYSRASYEQYF.

The chain couples TRBV30 to TRBJ2-3; no clear D gene. The CDR3 consists of 13 residues. V shed 3 bases and J shed 10 bases, with 17 bases lying between them. Germline CDR1 reads GTSNPN; CDR2 reads SVGIG (reference sequence). This chain's CDR3 is CAWSPTVGRAQYF. DNA of the CDR3: TGTGCCTGGAGCCCTACCGTAGGTCGTGCGCAGTATTTT.